The source of this TCR beta chain is a study of blood T cells in healthy people across ages. The study, taken as a whole, reports: Using unsorted PBMCs precluded a conclusive naive versus antigen-experienced comparison.

Regarding this clonotype: Its antigen is unknown.

The CDR3 length is 13 residues. The V gene end was trimmed by 5 bases and the J gene end by 13 bases; junction bases not matched to a gene: 11. A sample-barcoded 5' primer and a J-beta primer mix were used in a second PCR of about 7 to 12 cycles. Tags on each cDNA molecule came from a template-switch adaptor with 12 random nucleotides. MiXCR was run by TCRdb on the 5' RACE reads, yielding one entry per CDR3 protein. The sample carries over 950,000 distinct CDR3 sequences, approximately 38% recorded once. The chain combines TRBV12-3 or TRBV12-4 with TRBJ1-2; 9 bases map to TRBD1. This TCR came from a man between 18 and 35 years old in good health. The sample comprised blood. CDR3 region: CASSPLPGQGPTF. In nucleotides, the CDR3 is TGTGCCAGCAGTCCCCTCCCGGGACAGGGACCCACCTTC.